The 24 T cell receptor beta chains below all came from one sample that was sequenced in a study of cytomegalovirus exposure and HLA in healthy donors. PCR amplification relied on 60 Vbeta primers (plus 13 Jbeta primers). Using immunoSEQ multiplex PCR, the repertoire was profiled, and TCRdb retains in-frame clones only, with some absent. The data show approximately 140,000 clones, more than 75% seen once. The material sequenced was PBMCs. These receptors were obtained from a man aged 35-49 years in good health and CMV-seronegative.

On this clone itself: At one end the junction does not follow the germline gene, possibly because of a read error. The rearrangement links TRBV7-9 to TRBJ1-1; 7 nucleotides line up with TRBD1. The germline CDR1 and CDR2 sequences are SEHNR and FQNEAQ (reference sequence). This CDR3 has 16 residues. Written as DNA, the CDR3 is TGTTCCAGCAGCTCCTCAGCGACAGGGATTAGCACTGAAGCTTTCTTT. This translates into CSSSSSATGISTEAFF.

This CDR3 reads CASSLTGGVLTPLHF. The CDR3 DNA reads TGTGCCAGCAGTTTGACAGGGGGGGTTTTGACACCCCTCCACTTT. This chain joins TRBV6-5 and TRBJ1-6; TRBD1 aligns across 9 bases. This CDR3 comprises 15 residues. V shed 4 bases and J 11 bases; nucleotides not matched to a gene: 9. Germline V gives CDR1 MNHEY, CDR2 SVGAGI.

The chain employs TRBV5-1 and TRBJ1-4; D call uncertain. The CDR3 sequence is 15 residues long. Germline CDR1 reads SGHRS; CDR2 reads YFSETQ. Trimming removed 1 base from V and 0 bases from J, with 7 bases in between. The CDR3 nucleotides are TGCGCCAGCAGCTTGTTCGGAGCAACTAATGAAAAACTGTTTTTT. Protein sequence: CASSLFGATNEKLFF.

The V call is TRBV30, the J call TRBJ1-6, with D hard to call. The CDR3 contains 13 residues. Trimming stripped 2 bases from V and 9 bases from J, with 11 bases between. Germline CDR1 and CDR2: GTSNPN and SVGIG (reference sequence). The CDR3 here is CAWSPGLGSPLHF. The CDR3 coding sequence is TGTGCCTGGAGTCCTGGGCTCGGTTCACCCCTCCACTTT.

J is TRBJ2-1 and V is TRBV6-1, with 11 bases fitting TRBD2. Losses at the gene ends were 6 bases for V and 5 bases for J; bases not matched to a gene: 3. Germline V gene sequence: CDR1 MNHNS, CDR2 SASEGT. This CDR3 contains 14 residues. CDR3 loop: CASRTSGVNNEQFF. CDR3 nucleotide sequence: TGTGCCAGCAGGACTAGCGGGGTGAACAATGAGCAGTTCTTC.

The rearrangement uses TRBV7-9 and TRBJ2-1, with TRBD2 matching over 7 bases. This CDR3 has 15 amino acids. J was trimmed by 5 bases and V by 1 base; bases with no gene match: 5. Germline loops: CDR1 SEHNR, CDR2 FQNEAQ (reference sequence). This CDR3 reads CASSLGEGRNNEQFF. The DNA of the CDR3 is TGTGCCAGCAGCTTAGGGGAGGGGAGAAACAATGAGCAGTTCTTC.

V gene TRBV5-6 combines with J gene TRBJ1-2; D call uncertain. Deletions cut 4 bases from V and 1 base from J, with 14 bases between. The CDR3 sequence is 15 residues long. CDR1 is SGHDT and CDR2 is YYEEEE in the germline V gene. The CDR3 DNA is TGTGCCAGCAGCCCAGGCCCGGGAGGTAACTATGGCTACACCTTC. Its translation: CASSPGPGGNYGYTF.

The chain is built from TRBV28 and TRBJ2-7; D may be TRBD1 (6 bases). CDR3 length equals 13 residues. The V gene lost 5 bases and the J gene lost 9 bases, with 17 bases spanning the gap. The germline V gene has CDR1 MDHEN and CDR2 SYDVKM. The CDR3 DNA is TGTGCCAGCAGTCCTCAGGGGTCCTGGGTGCAGTACTTC. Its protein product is CASSPQGSWVQYF.

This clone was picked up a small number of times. The CDR3 spells CASSRAGAQETQYF. The CDR3 DNA sequence: TGCGCCAGCAGTCGAGCGGGGGCCCAAGAGACCCAGTACTTC. V is TRBV5-1 and J is TRBJ2-5; 8 bases are shared with TRBD2. The CDR3 covers 14 residues. V was pared by 5 bases and J by 1 base, with 4 bases of the junction left unmatched. Germline V gene sequence: CDR1 SGHRS, CDR2 YFSETQ.

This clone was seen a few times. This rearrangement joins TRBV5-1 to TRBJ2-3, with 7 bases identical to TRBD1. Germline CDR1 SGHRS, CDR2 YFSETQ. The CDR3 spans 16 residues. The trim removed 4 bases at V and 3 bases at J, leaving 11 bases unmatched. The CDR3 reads CASSVNQGVQTDTQYF. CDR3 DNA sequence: TGCGCCAGCAGCGTTAACCAGGGGGTTCAAACAGATACGCAGTATTTT.

The CDR3, as DNA: TGTGCCAGCGGCAGACGGGGACTAGCGGGGCCATACAATGAGCAGTTCTTC. Translated: CASGRRGLAGPYNEQFF. This rearrangement joins TRBV27 to TRBJ2-1, with 13 positions matching TRBD2. The CDR3 totals 17 residues. Germline V CDR1 and CDR2: MNHEY, SMNVEV (reference sequence). V was pared by 8 bases and J by 4 bases, with 11 bases of the junction left unmatched.

In DNA, the CDR3 is TGTGCCAGCAGTGAATCGGGAGAAGCGGAGGAGCTGTTTTTT. It encodes CASSESGEAEELFF. This rearrangement joins TRBV25-1 to TRBJ2-2, with TRBD2 as a possible D gene (6 bases). Trimming pared 1 base from V and 10 bases from J, leaving 13 bases between. The germline gives CDR1 MGHDK, CDR2 SYGVNS. CDR3 length: 14 amino acids.

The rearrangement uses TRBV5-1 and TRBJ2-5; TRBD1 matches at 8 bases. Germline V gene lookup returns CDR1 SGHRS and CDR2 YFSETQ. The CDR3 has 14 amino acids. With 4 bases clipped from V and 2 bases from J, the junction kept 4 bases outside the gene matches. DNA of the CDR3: TGCGCCAGCAGCCCCCGGACAGGGCAAGAGACCCAGTACTTC. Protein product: CASSPRTGQETQYF.

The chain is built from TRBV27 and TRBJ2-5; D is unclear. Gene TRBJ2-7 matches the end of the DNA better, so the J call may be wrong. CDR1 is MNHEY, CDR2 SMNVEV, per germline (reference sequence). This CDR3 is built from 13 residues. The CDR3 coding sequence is TGTGCCAGCAGTTCCCTACCTTCCTACGAGCAGTACTTC. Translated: CASSSLPSYEQYF.

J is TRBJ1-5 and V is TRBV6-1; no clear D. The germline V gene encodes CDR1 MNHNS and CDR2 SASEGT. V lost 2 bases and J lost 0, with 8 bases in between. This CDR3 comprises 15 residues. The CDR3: CASSETGYSNQPQHF. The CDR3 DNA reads TGTGCCAGCAGTGAAACGGGTTATAGCAATCAGCCCCAGCATTTT.

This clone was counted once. The CDR3 reads CASSPGTSGVGLFF. CDR3 coding DNA: TGTGCCAGCAGCCCCGGGACTAGCGGGGTGGGGCTGTTTTTT. The genes are TRBV5-6 and TRBJ2-2, with 13 bases matching TRBD2. This CDR3 is built from 14 residues. Trimming removed 4 bases from V and 13 bases from J; junction bases left unmatched: 7. Germline V CDR1 and CDR2: SGHDT, YYEEEE.

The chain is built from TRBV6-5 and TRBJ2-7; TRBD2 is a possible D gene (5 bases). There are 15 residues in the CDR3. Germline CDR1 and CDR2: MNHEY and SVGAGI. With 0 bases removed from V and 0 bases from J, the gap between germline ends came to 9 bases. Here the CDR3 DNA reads TGTGCCAGCAGTTACTCGGCGGGTAGCTCCTACGAGCAGTACTTC. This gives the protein CASSYSAGSSYEQYF.

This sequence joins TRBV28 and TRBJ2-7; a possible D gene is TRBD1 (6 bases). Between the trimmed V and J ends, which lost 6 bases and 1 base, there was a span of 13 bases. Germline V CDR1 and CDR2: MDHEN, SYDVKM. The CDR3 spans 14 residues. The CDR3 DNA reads TGTGCCAGCAGAAGACAGGTAGCATCCTACGAGCAGTACTTC. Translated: CASRRQVASYEQYF.

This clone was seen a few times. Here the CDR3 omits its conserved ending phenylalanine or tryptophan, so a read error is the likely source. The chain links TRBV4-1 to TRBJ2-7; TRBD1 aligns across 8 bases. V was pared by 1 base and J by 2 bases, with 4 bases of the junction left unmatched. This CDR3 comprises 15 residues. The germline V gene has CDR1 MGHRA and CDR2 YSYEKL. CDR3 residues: CASSQGSTGAYEQYS. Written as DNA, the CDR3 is TGCGCCAGCAGCCAAGGGTCGACAGGGGCCTACGAGCAGTACTCC.

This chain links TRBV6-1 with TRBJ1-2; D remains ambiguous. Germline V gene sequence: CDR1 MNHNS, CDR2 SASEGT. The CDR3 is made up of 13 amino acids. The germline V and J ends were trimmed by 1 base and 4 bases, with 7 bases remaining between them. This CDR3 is CASSEEEFYGYTF. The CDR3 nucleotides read TGTGCCAGCAGTGAAGAGGAGTTCTATGGCTACACCTTC.

CDR3 in amino acids: CASGQTDTQYF. Written as DNA, the CDR3 is TGTGCCAGCGGACAAACAGATACGCAGTATTTT. The chain recombines TRBV7-3 with TRBJ2-3; maybe TRBD1 (5 bases). The germline V gene has CDR1 SGHTA and CDR2 FQGTGA. The CDR3 has 11 amino acids. Trimming cost V 8 bases and J 3 bases, with 6 bases left between them.

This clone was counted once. CDR3 in DNA: TGTGCCAGCACCCTAGCGGGGGGGCCCGGAGAGACCCAGTACTTC. Encoded protein: CASTLAGGPGETQYF. This sequence joins TRBV27 and TRBJ2-5, with 12 nucleotides matching TRBD2. Trimming took 7 bases from V and 4 from J; bases not matched to a gene: 7. The CDR3 consists of 15 residues. From germline, CDR1 is MNHEY and CDR2 SMNVEV (reference sequence).

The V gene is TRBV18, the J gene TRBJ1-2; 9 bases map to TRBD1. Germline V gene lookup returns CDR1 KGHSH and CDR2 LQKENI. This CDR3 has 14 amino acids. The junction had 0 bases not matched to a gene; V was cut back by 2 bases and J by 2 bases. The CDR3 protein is CASSPGQGNYGYTF. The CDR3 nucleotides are TGTGCCAGCTCACCAGGACAGGGGAACTATGGCTACACCTTC.

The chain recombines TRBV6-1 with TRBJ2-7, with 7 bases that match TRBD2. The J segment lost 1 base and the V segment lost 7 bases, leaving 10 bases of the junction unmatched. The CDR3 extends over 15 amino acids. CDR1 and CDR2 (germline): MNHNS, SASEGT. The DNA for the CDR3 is TGTGCCAGCACCCGAGGGAGCGGGGTGTCCTACGAGCAGTACTTC. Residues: CASTRGSGVSYEQYF.